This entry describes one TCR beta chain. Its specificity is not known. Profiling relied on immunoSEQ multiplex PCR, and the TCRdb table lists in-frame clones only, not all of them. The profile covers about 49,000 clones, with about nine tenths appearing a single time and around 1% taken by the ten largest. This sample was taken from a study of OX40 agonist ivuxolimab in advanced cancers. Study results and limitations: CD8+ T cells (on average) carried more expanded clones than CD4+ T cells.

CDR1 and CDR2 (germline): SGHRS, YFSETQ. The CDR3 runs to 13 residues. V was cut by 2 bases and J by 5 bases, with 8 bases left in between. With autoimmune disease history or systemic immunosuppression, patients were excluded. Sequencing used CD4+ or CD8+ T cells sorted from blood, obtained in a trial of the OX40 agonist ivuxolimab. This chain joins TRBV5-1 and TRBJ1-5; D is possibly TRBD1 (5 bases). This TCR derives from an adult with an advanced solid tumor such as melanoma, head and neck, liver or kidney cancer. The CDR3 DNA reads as TGCGCCAGCAGCTTCCAGGGTGATCAGCCCCAGCATTTT. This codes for CASSFQGDQPQHF. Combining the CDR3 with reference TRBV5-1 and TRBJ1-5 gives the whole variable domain KAGVTQTPRYLIKTRGQQVTLSCSPISGHRSVSWYQQTPGQGLQFLFEYFSETQRNKGNFPGRFSGRQFSNSRSEMNVSTLELGDSALYLCASSFQGDQPQHFGDGTRLSIL.